A selection of T cell receptor beta chains follows, all from one sample in a study of post-analysis software for immune sequencing data. One entry per CDR3 protein, called by TCRdb with MiXCR from the PCR reads. The repertoire has hundreds of thousands of distinct CDR3 sequences, 55% to 60% of them found once; the top ten carry around 11%. The sequencing sample was made of blood. These receptors were collected from a girl aged 2 to 9 with multiple sclerosis. Each CDR3 is given with its conserved first and last residue. A D gene is named only where the DNA matches it firmly. Expanded clones get a size class; other rows say once, few or many, or leave the size out.

cdr3_nt: TGTGCCAGCAGTGAGACCGGGAGCTCCGTCACAGATACGCAGTATTTT
cdr3_aa: CASSETGSSVTDTQYF
j_call: TRBJ2-3
clone_size: .
d_call: .
cdr3_length: 16
v_call: TRBV6-1

cdr3_nt: TGTGCCAGCAGCTTTTCCTTCAATGAGCAGTTCTTC
cdr3_aa: CASSFSFNEQFF
j_call: TRBJ2-1
clone_size: few
d_call: .
cdr3_length: 12
v_call: TRBV7-2

cdr3_nt: TGTGCCAGCAGTTCCTTTGACAGGGGCAATGAGCAGTTCTTC
cdr3_aa: CASSSFDRGNEQFF
j_call: TRBJ2-1
clone_size: few
d_call: TRBD1
cdr3_length: 14
v_call: TRBV6-1

cdr3_nt: TGTGCCAGCAGCAGAGGGGGCTTAGAGACCCAGTACTTC
cdr3_aa: CASSRGGLETQYF
j_call: TRBJ2-5
clone_size: few
d_call: TRBD1
cdr3_length: 13
v_call: TRBV2

cdr3_nt: TGCAGTGCTCCCCCCGGGACTAGCGGGAGTATCAATGAGCAGTTCTTC
cdr3_aa: CSAPPGTSGSINEQFF
j_call: TRBJ2-1
clone_size: .
d_call: TRBD2
cdr3_length: 16
v_call: TRBV20-1

cdr3_nt: TGTGCCAGCAGCTTGTCCGCAGATTACGGGCAGTACTTC
cdr3_aa: CASSLSADYGQYF
j_call: TRBJ2-4
clone_size: .
d_call: .
cdr3_length: 13
v_call: TRBV7-6

cdr3_nt: TGTGCCAGCAGCTTTGGACGGTACACAGATACGCAGTATTTT
cdr3_aa: CASSFGRYTDTQYF
j_call: TRBJ2-3
clone_size: .
d_call: .
cdr3_length: 14
v_call: TRBV7-7

cdr3_nt: TGTGCCAGCGGCCCTGGATGGGAGGAGCAGTTCTTC
cdr3_aa: CASGPGWEEQFF
j_call: TRBJ2-1
clone_size: .
d_call: .
cdr3_length: 12
v_call: TRBV7-9

cdr3_nt: TGCAGCGTTGACCCGAGTAGCGGGAGTTCAGATACGCAGTATTTT
cdr3_aa: CSVDPSSGSSDTQYF
j_call: TRBJ2-3
clone_size: .
d_call: TRBD2
cdr3_length: 15
v_call: TRBV29-1

cdr3_nt: TGTGCCAGCAGTTTAACGACTAGCGGGGGCAATGAGCAGTTCTTC
cdr3_aa: CASSLTTSGGNEQFF
j_call: TRBJ2-1
clone_size: few
d_call: TRBD2
cdr3_length: 15
v_call: TRBV12-3/TRBV12-4

cdr3_nt: TGTGCCAGTAACGAGGACAGGGGGAAAGAGACCCAGTACTTC
cdr3_aa: CASNEDRGKETQYF
j_call: TRBJ2-5
clone_size: .
d_call: TRBD1
cdr3_length: 14
v_call: TRBV19

cdr3_nt: TGCGCCAGCAGCTTGGCCAACAGGGTGGATGAAGAACTGTTTTTT
cdr3_aa: CASSLANRVDEELFF
j_call: TRBJ1-4
clone_size: .
d_call: .
cdr3_length: 15
v_call: TRBV5-1

cdr3_nt: TGTGCCAGCAGGACTCGGGAGAGCGGCGAGCAGTACTTC
cdr3_aa: CASRTRESGEQYF
j_call: TRBJ2-7
clone_size: .
d_call: .
cdr3_length: 13
v_call: TRBV12-3/TRBV12-4

cdr3_nt: TGCAGCGCTACAGGGGGACTCTCCAATGAGCAGTTCTTC
cdr3_aa: CSATGGLSNEQFF
j_call: TRBJ2-1
clone_size: .
d_call: TRBD1
cdr3_length: 13
v_call: TRBV29-1

cdr3_nt: TGTGCCAGCAGTGTGGGGGACAGGGTGCCCGGGATGCAGTTCTTC
cdr3_aa: CASSVGDRVPGMQFF
j_call: TRBJ2-1
clone_size: .
d_call: TRBD1
cdr3_length: 15
v_call: TRBV6-1

cdr3_nt: TGTGCCAGCAGTTTATTCACCGGGGAGCTGTTTTTT
cdr3_aa: CASSLFTGELFF
j_call: TRBJ2-2
clone_size: few
d_call: .
cdr3_length: 12
v_call: TRBV12-3/TRBV12-4

cdr3_nt: TGTGCCAGCAGGCCTGGGGGAGCCAAAAACATTCAGTACTTC
cdr3_aa: CASRPGGAKNIQYF
j_call: TRBJ2-4
clone_size: once
d_call: .
cdr3_length: 14
v_call: TRBV6-5

cdr3_nt: TGTGCCACCAGCAGAGATCTGGGCGGGGGCTACAATGAGCAGTTCTTC
cdr3_aa: CATSRDLGGGYNEQFF
j_call: TRBJ2-1
clone_size: few
d_call: TRBD2
cdr3_length: 16
v_call: TRBV15

cdr3_nt: TGTGCCAGCAGCTTGGGACAGAGTGAAGATACGCAGTATTTT
cdr3_aa: CASSLGQSEDTQYF
j_call: TRBJ2-3
clone_size: .
d_call: .
cdr3_length: 14
v_call: TRBV5-5

cdr3_nt: TGCAGCGTTAGACAGGCCTACGAGCAGTACTTC
cdr3_aa: CSVRQAYEQYF
j_call: TRBJ2-7
clone_size: .
d_call: .
cdr3_length: 11
v_call: TRBV29-1

cdr3_nt: TGTGCCAGCAGCTTAGGACAGGGACACTACGAGCAGTACTTC
cdr3_aa: CASSLGQGHYEQYF
j_call: TRBJ2-7
clone_size: .
d_call: TRBD1
cdr3_length: 14
v_call: TRBV7-8

cdr3_nt: TGTGCCTGGAGTCCCTTAAACACCGGGGAGCTGTTTTTT
cdr3_aa: CAWSPLNTGELFF
j_call: TRBJ2-2
clone_size: .
d_call: .
cdr3_length: 13
v_call: TRBV30

cdr3_nt: TGCGCCAGCAGCCAAACAGGGTCAGGGAATGAAAAACTGTTTTTT
cdr3_aa: CASSQTGSGNEKLFF
j_call: TRBJ1-4
clone_size: few
d_call: .
cdr3_length: 15
v_call: TRBV4-3

cdr3_nt: TGTGCCAGCCGGACTAGCGGCACAGATACGCGGTATTTT
cdr3_aa: CASRTSGTDTRYF
j_call: TRBJ2-3
clone_size: .
d_call: TRBD2
cdr3_length: 13
v_call: TRBV2

cdr3_nt: TGTGCCAGCAGCCAAGGAAGGGACGAGCAGTACTTC
cdr3_aa: CASSQGRDEQYF
j_call: TRBJ2-7
clone_size: .
d_call: .
cdr3_length: 12
v_call: TRBV3-1

cdr3_nt: TGTGCCAGCAGCGGGAACTCGGGACAGGTCAATGAGCAGTTCTTC
cdr3_aa: CASSGNSGQVNEQFF
j_call: TRBJ2-1
clone_size: once
d_call: TRBD1
cdr3_length: 15
v_call: TRBV7-2

cdr3_nt: TGTGCCAGCAGCCCTACCGGGACCACCCTCGATGTGGAGCAGTACTTC
cdr3_aa: CASSPTGTTLDVEQYF
j_call: TRBJ2-5
clone_size: few
d_call: .
cdr3_length: 16
v_call: TRBV12-3/TRBV12-4

cdr3_nt: TGCAGTGCTAGAAGGGCTAGCGCTACAGATACGCAGTATTTT
cdr3_aa: CSARRASATDTQYF
j_call: TRBJ2-3
clone_size: .
d_call: .
cdr3_length: 14
v_call: TRBV20-1

cdr3_nt: TGTGCCAGCAGCTCTCCGAAGACTAGCGCATCCTACGAGCAGTACTTC
cdr3_aa: CASSSPKTSASYEQYF
j_call: TRBJ2-7
clone_size: .
d_call: TRBD2
cdr3_length: 16
v_call: TRBV6-5

cdr3_nt: TGTGCCAGCAGCTCGGGACTAGCGGGAGGCAATGAGCAGTACTTC
cdr3_aa: CASSSGLAGGNEQYF
j_call: TRBJ2-5
clone_size: few
d_call: TRBD2
cdr3_length: 15
v_call: TRBV7-9

cdr3_nt: TGTGCCACCAGTGGAAGGAAGCAGGATGAGCAGTTCTTC
cdr3_aa: CATSGRKQDEQFF
j_call: TRBJ2-1
clone_size: few
d_call: .
cdr3_length: 13
v_call: TRBV24-1